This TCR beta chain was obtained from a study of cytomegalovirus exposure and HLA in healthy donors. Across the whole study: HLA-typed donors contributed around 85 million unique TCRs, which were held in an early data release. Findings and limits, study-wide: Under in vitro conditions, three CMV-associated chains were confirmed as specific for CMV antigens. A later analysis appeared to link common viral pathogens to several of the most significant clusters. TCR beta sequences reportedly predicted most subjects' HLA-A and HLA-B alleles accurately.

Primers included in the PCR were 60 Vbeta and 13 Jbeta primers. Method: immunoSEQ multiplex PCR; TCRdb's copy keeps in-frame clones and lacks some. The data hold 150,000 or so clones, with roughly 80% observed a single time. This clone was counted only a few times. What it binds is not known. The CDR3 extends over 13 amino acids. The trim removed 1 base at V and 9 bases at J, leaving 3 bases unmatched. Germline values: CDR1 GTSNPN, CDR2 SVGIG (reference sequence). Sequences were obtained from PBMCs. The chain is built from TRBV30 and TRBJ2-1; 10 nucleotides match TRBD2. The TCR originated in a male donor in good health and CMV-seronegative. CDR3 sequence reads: CAWSGSSGGEQFF. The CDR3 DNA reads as TGTGCCTGGAGTGGCTCTAGCGGGGGTGAGCAGTTCTTC.